These 10 T cell receptor beta chains were all obtained from the same sample, sequenced in a study of T cells in Graves' hyperthyroidism and ophthalmopathy. RNA transcripts yielded amplified TCR beta CDR3 regions. First-round RT-PCR targeting the TCR CDR3 was performed with the HTBI primer set. TCRdb reanalysed the multiplex PCR reads using MiXCR and keeps one entry per CDR3 protein. The sample carries hundreds of thousands of distinct CDR3 sequences, about a sixth recorded once. Sequencing was carried out using blood. The receptors derive from a woman aged 18-29 years with Graves' hyperthyroidism.

This rearrangement joins TRBV19 to TRBJ1-1; D not resolved. Germline CDR1 and CDR2: LNHDA and SQIVND (reference sequence). Trimming removed 1 base from V and 3 bases from J, with 9 bases in between. This CDR3 has 14 residues. DNA for the CDR3: TGTGCCAGTAGTATAGGGTTGGAGGACACTGAAGCTTTCTTT. It codes for CASSIGLEDTEAFF.

V usage is TRBV5-8 and J usage is TRBJ2-3, with 7 positions matching TRBD2. CDR1 SGHTS and CDR2 YDEGEE come from the germline V gene. The CDR3 has 16 amino acids. V trimming: 4 bases; J trimming: 2 bases; junction bases outside the gene matches: 10. The CDR3 DNA sequence: TGTGCCAGCAGCGCCTCTAGCGGAGAAACCACAGATACGCAGTATTTT. Its translation is CASSASSGETTDTQYF.

This sequence joins TRBV19 and TRBJ1-6; D ambiguous. The germline V and J ends were trimmed by 4 bases and 9 bases, with 16 bases remaining between them. Germline V gives CDR1 LNHDA, CDR2 SQIVND (reference sequence). The CDR3 is made up of 15 amino acids. The CDR3 loop reads CASSTDPGAGSPLHF. CDR3 DNA: TGTGCCAGTAGTACAGACCCGGGCGCCGGTTCACCCCTCCACTTT.

This clonotype came up many times. The chain links TRBV2 to TRBJ1-6; D call uncertain. This CDR3 has 16 residues. Germline V lookup: CDR1 SNHLY, CDR2 FYNNEI. The V and J ends lost 3 bases and 5 bases respectively, with 14 bases between them. In nucleotides, the CDR3 is TGTGCCAGCAGTGATAGGGCTAGAGGCAATAATTCACCCCTCCACTTT. Amino acids: CASSDRARGNNSPLHF. The whole variable domain, remainder taken from reference TRBV2 and TRBJ1-6, is EPEVTQTPSHQVTQMGQEVILRCVPISNHLYFYWYRQILGQKVEFLVSFYNNEISEKSEIFDDQFSVERPDGSNFTLKIRSTKLEDSAMYFCASSDRARGNNSPLHFGNGTRLTVT.

This clonotype appeared many times. The chain combines TRBV28 with TRBJ2-1, with D tentatively TRBD1 (6 bases). V was cut by 5 bases and J by 6 bases, with 11 bases left in between. The CDR3 loop spans 13 amino acids. Germline CDR1 is MDHEN and CDR2 is SYDVKM. CDR3 amino acids: CASSRQDSNEQFF. The CDR3 DNA sequence: TGTGCCAGCAGTCGACAGGATAGCAATGAGCAGTTCTTC.

This clonotype was counted only a few times. The J gene is TRBJ2-2, the V gene TRBV10-3; D not certain. CDR1 and CDR2 from the germline V gene are ENHRY and SYGVKD. Trimming left V 6 bases short and J 5 bases short, with 10 bases between. CDR3 size: 13 residues. CDR3 sequence (DNA): TGTGCCATCAGAGTGGGTGAAACCGGGGAGCTGTTTTTT. Translated, it gives CAIRVGETGELFF.

This clonotype was observed a few times. The rearrangement uses TRBV6-5 and TRBJ1-2; D gene uncertain. Per germline, CDR1 MNHEY and CDR2 SVGAGI. V shed 2 bases and J shed 0 bases, with 13 bases lying between them. This CDR3 has 16 residues. The CDR3 sequence is CASSYVAALSNYGYTF. CDR3 DNA: TGTGCCAGCAGTTACGTGGCAGCTTTATCTAACTATGGCTACACCTTC.

This clonotype was counted many times. V is TRBV10-1 and J is TRBJ1-1; D remains unclear. The CDR3 has 14 residues. V lost 4 bases and J lost 0, with 9 bases in between. Germline CDR1 and CDR2: WNHNN and SYGVQD (reference sequence). CDR3: CASSVGRMNTEAFF. CDR3 in DNA: TGCGCCAGCAGTGTCGGCAGGATGAACACTGAAGCTTTCTTT.

In this sample, this clonotype turned up many times. The chain is built from TRBV20-1 and TRBJ2-1, with D hard to call. The CDR3 consists of 13 residues. V was pared by 7 bases and J by 8 bases, with 18 bases between. Germline CDR1 DFQATT, CDR2 SNEGSKA (reference sequence). CDR3 sequence reads: CSGSLGFGDEQFF. The CDR3 bases are TGCAGTGGGTCGTTAGGTTTCGGCGATGAGCAGTTCTTC.

This clonotype was seen a handful of times. The genes are TRBV20-1 and TRBJ2-4; a possible D gene is TRBD2 (6 bases). The CDR3 runs to 14 residues. Per germline, CDR1 DFQATT and CDR2 SNEGSKA (reference sequence). V was pared by 1 base and J by 1 base, with 8 bases between. CDR3 in amino acids: CSARGLGAKNIQYF. The DNA for the CDR3 is TGCAGTGCTAGAGGACTAGGGGCCAAAAACATTCAGTACTTC.